This TCR beta chain was sequenced for a study of T cell clones after liver transplantation. In the study overall: Immunosuppression withdrawal was tried within 2 years after liver transplantation in this trial. Tolerance: complete withdrawal held at least one year, liver enzymes staying within twice normal.

The length of the CDR3 is 14 residues. The V gene's germline CDR1 is SEHNR and CDR2 FQNEAQ (reference sequence). Trimming cost V 5 bases and J 4 bases; bases outside gene matches: 5. This table comes from immunoSEQ multiplex PCR, and its TCRdb copy is limited to in-frame clones, with some not included. The sample holds around 110,000 clones, roughly nine tenths seen once. This clone was counted only a few times. Other DNA sequences within the sample encode an identical CDR3. The specimen was CD4+ T cells from blood, collected 12 months after liver transplant. This TCR came from a human patient who received a liver transplant. Among the T cells, some may be from the graft donor. The rearrangement uses TRBV7-9 and TRBJ2-7, with 10 bases that match TRBD2. Here the CDR3 DNA reads TGTGCCAGCAGCCCCCCTAGCGGGAGTTACGAGCAGTACTTC. Its protein is CASSPPSGSYEQYF.